Below, 4 T cell receptor beta chains from the same sample are listed, as sequenced in a study of blood T cell repertoires in COVID-19 (dated by TCRdb to the early 2020s). Library prep was done by the immunoSEQ multiplex PCR assay. In its TCRdb copy, this immuneACCESS table keeps in-frame sequences only and misses some clones. Where compared with another copy, unresolved V genes explain less than half of these, and the others have no known cause. The sample table contains 70,000 to 95,000 clones; only one count was recorded for around four fifths of them. The ten largest clonotypes hold 12% of the sample. Sequencing was performed on peripheral blood. These receptors were obtained from a woman between 65 and 79 years old with active or convalescent COVID-19.

This clone was counted between two and nine times. This chain joins TRBV6-5 and TRBJ1-1, with a possible D match to TRBD1 (5 bases). The CDR3 runs to 14 residues. Germline V lookup: CDR1 MNHEY, CDR2 SVGAGI. Trimming removed 5 bases from V and 5 bases from J, with 15 bases in between. The CDR3 sequence: CASSTPSGHTEAFF. The CDR3 coding sequence is TGTGCCAGCAGTACCCCTAGCGGACATACTGAAGCTTTCTTT.

This clone was seen a single time. The chain is built from TRBV19 and TRBJ1-5, with a possible D match to TRBD1 (5 bases). The CDR3 loop spans 15 amino acids. V lost 0 bases to trimming and J lost 6 bases, with 12 bases between them. CDR1 is LNHDA and CDR2 is SQIVND in the germline V gene (reference sequence). CDR3: CASSIDRGRGQPQHF. The CDR3 region has the DNA TGTGCCAGTAGTATAGATCGGGGGAGGGGTCAGCCCCAGCATTTT.

This chain connects TRBV7-2 to TRBJ2-3, with 9 bases aligning to TRBD2. CDR3 length: 17 amino acids. Trimming took 0 bases from V and 0 from J; bases not matched to a gene: 4. Per germline, CDR1 SGHTA and CDR2 FQGNSA. The CDR3 loop reads CASSLASSGGSTDTQYF. Written as DNA, the CDR3 is TGTGCCAGCAGCTTAGCGAGCAGCGGGGGGAGCACAGATACGCAGTATTTT.

The V gene is TRBV5-4, the J gene TRBJ2-7; a possible D gene is TRBD1 (6 bases). Trimming removed 3 bases from V and 4 bases from J, with 14 bases in between. Germline V gives CDR1 SGHNT, CDR2 YYREEE (reference sequence). This CDR3 has 14 amino acids. In DNA form, the CDR3 reads TGTGCCAGCAGCTCCGGGACAAGGCCTTACGAGCAGTACTTC. Its translation is CASSSGTRPYEQYF.